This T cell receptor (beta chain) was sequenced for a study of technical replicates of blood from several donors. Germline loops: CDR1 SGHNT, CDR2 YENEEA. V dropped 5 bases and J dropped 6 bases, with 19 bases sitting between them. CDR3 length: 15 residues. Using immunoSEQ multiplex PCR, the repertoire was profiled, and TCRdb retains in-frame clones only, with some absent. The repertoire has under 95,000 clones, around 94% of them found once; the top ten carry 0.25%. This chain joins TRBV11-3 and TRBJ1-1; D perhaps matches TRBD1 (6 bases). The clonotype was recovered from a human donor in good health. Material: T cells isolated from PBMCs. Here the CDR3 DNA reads TGTGCCAGCAGCCCCTTAGATGGGGGCTCCCCTGAAGCTTTCTTT. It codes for CASSPLDGGSPEAFF. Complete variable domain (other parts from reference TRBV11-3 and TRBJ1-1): EAGVVQSPRYKIIEKKQPVAFWCNPISGHNTLYWYLQNLGQGPELLIRYENEEAVDDSQLPKDRFSAERLKGVDSTLKIQPAELGDSAVYLCASSPLDGGSPEAFFGQGTRLTVV.